There are many counts of the clone carrying this T cell receptor beta chain. The antigen is not known. Trimming stripped 4 bases from V and 7 bases from J, with 18 bases between. The germline V gene encodes CDR1 SGHRS and CDR2 YFSETQ. CDR3 length: 15 residues. The patients, who ranged from 18 to 65 in age, presented with newly diagnosed hyperthyroidism lasting under 2 months. These data come from a study of T cells in Graves' hyperthyroidism and ophthalmopathy. Study-wide points: From stable hyperthyroidism, ophthalmopathy was separated by a 13 V-J model.

TCR beta CDR3 region amplification was performed from RNA transcripts. Using the HTBI primer set, a first-round RT-PCR was run on the TCR CDR3. In TCRdb, the multiplex PCR reads were re-called with MiXCR into one record per CDR3 protein. In the table there are around 350,000 distinct CDR3 sequences, 13% of which are singletons. The sequencing sample was made of blood. This TCR derives from a woman aged 18-30 years with Graves' hyperthyroidism. The rearrangement joins TRBV5-1 to TRBJ2-1, with a tentative D call TRBD1 (6 bases). Written as DNA, the CDR3 is TGCGCCAGCAGCATGAGCCCAGGGGCAGTTAATGAGCAGTTCTTC. It is translated as CASSMSPGAVNEQFF.